This TCR beta chain was sequenced in a study of blood T cell repertoires in COVID-19 (TCRdb year 2020). Notes on the research overall: Collaborator samples came from the United States, Italy and Spain and covered acute and convalescent phases of COVID-19. The prospective study material was composed of cDNA or gDNA derived from T cells, B-cell-depleted T cells, or PBMCs. Deeply sampled blood TCRbeta repertoires from subjects exposed to, actively infected with, or recovered from COVID-19 were included in the dataset. The repertoires were released in a freely available public database intended as a resource for research on the immune response to SARS-CoV-2. The samples were drawn from the first 160 participants of the ongoing ImmuneRACE study and from some 1,300 subjects provided by 6 global collaborators. Nearly every sample came with metadata listing a de-identified subject ID, COVID-19 status, age in years and sex. Where available, HLA class I and class II types were obtained from metadata supplied by the sample provider rather than from assay-based typing.

Collaborating institutions collected whole blood in K2EDTA tubes following their own protocols. Collaborator samples were shipped for TCRbeta analysis as frozen whole blood, isolated PBMCs, or DNA extracted from either sample type. Note on this clone: Its antigen specificity is not known. There are no base qualities to consult, and no much larger clone falls within one base.

Broader findings and caveats from the paper: The amount of clinical and demographic metadata varied by source and participant and was provided uncurated.

The CDR3 has 12 amino acids, counting the end cysteine and phenylalanine. Solely the CDR3 DNA is kept, with 36 bases framed from the first base. Per the germline V gene, LGHNT is the CDR1 and FRNRAP is the CDR2. V is clipped by 2 bases and J by 4 bases, and the sequence between their germline boundaries is 6 bases long. The immunoSEQ Assay, a bias-controlled multiplex PCR, was used to amplify TCRbeta CDR3 regions from genomic DNA. The source study handled its data this way. The number of nucleated cells in each sample was estimated from the amplification of reference gene primers within the assay. To quantify the absolute abundance of each unique TCRbeta CDR3 rearrangement, sequence reads were collapsed and filtered. Productive Simpson clonality was computed per sample as the square root of Simpson's diversity index over productive rearrangements. TCRdb provides this immuneACCESS table in a form limited to in-frame rearrangements. Some clones are lacking; in checked studies, under half of them reflect an unresolved V gene, and why the rest are absent is not known. V and J calls and clone size are copied from that table; D and trimming were computed from the DNA. The table for this sample lists about 230,000 clones; 65% to 90% of them were counted only once. About 7.4% of the sample rests with the top ten.

Sequenced sample: peripheral blood. This receptor was obtained from a woman in her fifties or sixties with acute or convalescent COVID-19. The chain employs TRBV12-5 and TRBJ2-7; the D segment cannot be called with confidence. The nucleotides read TGTGCTAGTGGTTTGAACGGGTACGAGCAGTACTTC. This gives the protein CASGLNGYEQYF.